The clone carrying this T cell receptor beta chain was counted ten times or more. What it recognizes is unknown. TCRdb used MiXCR to reprocess the 5' RACE reads, holding one entry per CDR3 protein. The sample contains some 500,000 distinct CDR3 sequences, roughly an eighth of which appear only once. The sample belongs to a study of identical twins. Study results and limitations: A lower insertion count was a feature of abundant cord blood beta clonotypes, with no such feature in memory repertoires. Sequences that were beta out-of-frame showed weaker excess twin sharing. Twin sharing of out-of-frame TCR alpha was underestimated by models in monozygotic pairs. Cross-sectional statistics underpinned the conclusions; the same donors were not followed.

Trimming cost V 6 bases and J 3 bases, with 20 bases left between them. The CDR3 spans 17 residues. These data also featured in a second study, about yellow fever vaccine responses in identical twins.

The specimen was CD4+ T cells sorted from blood. This TCR derives from a woman aged 18 to 35 in good health. V gene TRBV12-3 or TRBV12-4 combines with J gene TRBJ2-2, with D tentatively TRBD1 or TRBD2 (5 bases each). CDR3 protein: CASRKEGIQSHTGELFF. The CDR3 DNA sequence: TGTGCCAGCAGAAAAGAGGGGATTCAAAGCCACACCGGGGAGCTGTTTTTT.